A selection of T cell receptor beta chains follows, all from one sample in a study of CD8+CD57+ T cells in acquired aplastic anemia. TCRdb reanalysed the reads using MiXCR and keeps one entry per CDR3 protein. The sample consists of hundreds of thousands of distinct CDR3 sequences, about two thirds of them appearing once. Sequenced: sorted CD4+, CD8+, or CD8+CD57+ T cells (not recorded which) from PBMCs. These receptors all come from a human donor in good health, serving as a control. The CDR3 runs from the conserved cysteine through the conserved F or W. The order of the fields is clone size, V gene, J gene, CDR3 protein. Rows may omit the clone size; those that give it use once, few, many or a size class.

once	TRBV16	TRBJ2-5	CASSQNRQETQYF
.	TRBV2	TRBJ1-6	CASSLAGDRESPLFF
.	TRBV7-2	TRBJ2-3	CASSSQGGDQHQHYF
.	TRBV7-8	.	CASSYESDQPQHF
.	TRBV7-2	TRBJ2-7	CASNQGDEATPSVF
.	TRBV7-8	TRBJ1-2	CASSPGQIWGRSPF
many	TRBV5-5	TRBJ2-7	CASSRETDAGTTYEQYF
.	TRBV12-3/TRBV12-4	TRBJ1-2	CASSTRVAYGYTF
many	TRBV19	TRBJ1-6	CASSPGRDSYNSPLHF
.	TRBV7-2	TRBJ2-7	CASSRPVGGVTDTYF
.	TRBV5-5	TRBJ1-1	CASSLGQRDTEAFF
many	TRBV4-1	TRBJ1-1	CASSAGGFTEAFF
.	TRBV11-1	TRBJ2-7	CASSLATGHEIPTYEQYF
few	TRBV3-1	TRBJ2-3	CASSQEITLAGGGDTQYF
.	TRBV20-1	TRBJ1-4	CSARLDLEEMFF
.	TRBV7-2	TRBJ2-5	CASSSGQRRAKYF
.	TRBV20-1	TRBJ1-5	CSARRGQPQHF
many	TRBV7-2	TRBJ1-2	CASSLGRTGSGYTF
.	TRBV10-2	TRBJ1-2	CAGSDRQGISYGYTF
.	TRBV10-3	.	CAISDGGGRSYEQFF
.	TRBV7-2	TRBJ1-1	CASSLATGGVAFF
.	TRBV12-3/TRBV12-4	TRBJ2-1	CASSLGLAGNNEQFF
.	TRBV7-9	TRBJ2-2	CASSNDGAGNTIQFF
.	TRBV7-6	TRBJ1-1	CASSASSKATEAFF
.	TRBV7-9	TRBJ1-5	CASSLKGLGNQPQHF
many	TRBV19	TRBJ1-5	CASSILKQRGYSNQPQHF
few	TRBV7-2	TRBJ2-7	CASSLVGTDYEQYF
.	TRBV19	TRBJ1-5	CASSIPGEGGNQPQHF
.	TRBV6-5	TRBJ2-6	CASSLNSAGANVLTF
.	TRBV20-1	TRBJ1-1	CSAREGMVTEAFF
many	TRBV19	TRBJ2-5	CASSLIRLAGKETQYF
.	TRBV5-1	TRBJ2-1	CASSPFGTANTEQFF
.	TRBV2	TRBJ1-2	CASSRQGEISGYTF
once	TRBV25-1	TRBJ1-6	CASSDRRACNPPHHF
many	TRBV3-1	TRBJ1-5	CASSRRWDQPQHF
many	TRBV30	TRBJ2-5	CAWSRDRLQETQYF
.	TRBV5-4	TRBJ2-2	CASSSLGRLGTGELFF
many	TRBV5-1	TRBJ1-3	CASSLGPDKGNTIYF
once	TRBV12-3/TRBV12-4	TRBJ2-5	CASSLSQPQETQYF
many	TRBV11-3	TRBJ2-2	CASSPDRGRSTGELFF
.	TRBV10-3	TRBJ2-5	CAISAYWDRRIQETQYF
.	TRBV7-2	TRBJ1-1	CASRVAGGREDQYF
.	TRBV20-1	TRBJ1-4	CSARDQGFQLF
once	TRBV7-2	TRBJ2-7	CASSLPGSTQGSF
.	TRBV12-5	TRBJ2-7	CASGPVGGGSYEQYF
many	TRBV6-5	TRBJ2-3	CASSYSGRGTDTQYF
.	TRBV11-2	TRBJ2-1	CASSVQHNTNNEQFF
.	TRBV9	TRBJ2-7	CASSLPVTEGYGQYF
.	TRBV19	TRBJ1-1	CASSTGPFVKPDHFF
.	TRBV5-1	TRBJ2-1	CASRPSPVQNLNEQFF
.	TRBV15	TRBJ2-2	CATTGLASNTGELFF
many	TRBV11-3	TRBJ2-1	CASSFSGGYNEQFF
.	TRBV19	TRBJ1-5	CASSIAEGVDQPQHF
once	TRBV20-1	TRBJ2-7	CSATGLAYEQYF
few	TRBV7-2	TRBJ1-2	CASSLSGGTGGESF
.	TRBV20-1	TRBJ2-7	CSARDGTQTLYEQYF
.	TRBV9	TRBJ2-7	CASSVDQGNQHQHF
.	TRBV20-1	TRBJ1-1	CSARLFSIESEAFF
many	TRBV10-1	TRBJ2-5	CASSGTNDCQETQYF
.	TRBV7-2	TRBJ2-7	CASSWGAVKSEEYF